In this sample, the clone carrying this TCR beta chain turned up a few times. This specimen comes from a study of blood T cell repertoires in COVID-19. Germline V gives CDR1 SNHLY, CDR2 FYNNEI. The CDR3 is 14 residues long. Trimming removed 2 bases at V and 2 bases at J, with 7 bases between. Sequenced by immunoSEQ multiplex PCR; TCRdb stores in-frame clones only, minus some. The sample has 250,000 to 300,000 clones, roughly 80% seen once; the top ten hold about 5%. This chain connects TRBV2 to TRBJ2-1; no clear D. This receptor was obtained from a man in his forties or fifties who had been exposed to COVID-19. The source material was PBMCs or T cells enriched from blood (not recorded which). The CDR3 spells CASSEFRAYNEQFF. CDR3 bases: TGTGCCAGCAGTGAATTCCGGGCCTACAATGAGCAGTTCTTC.